The 29 T cell receptor beta chains reported below all come from one sample, sequenced in a study of control samples from healthy donors and cancer patients. TCRdb's copy holds only in-frame clones and misses some; the assay was immunoSEQ multiplex PCR. The table lists 110,000 to 150,000 clones, just under 95% of them singletons. Sequencing was done on a sample of PBMCs. The receptors derive from a man aged 55 to 70 with colorectal cancer.

The CDR3 DNA reads as TGTGCCTGGAGTCCTAACAGGGGCCAATTAGAAAAACTGTTTTTT. This encodes CAWSPNRGQLEKLFF. The chain combines TRBV30 with TRBJ1-4, with TRBD1 identical over 7 bases. The junction had 11 bases not matched to a gene; V was cut back by 2 bases and J by 8 bases. Germline-derived CDR1 and CDR2 are GTSNPN and SVGIG (reference sequence). This CDR3 comprises 15 residues. The whole variable domain, filled in from reference TRBV30 and TRBJ1-4, reads SQTIHQWPATLVQPVGSPLSLECTVEGTSNPNLYWYRQAAGRGLQLLFYSVGIGQISSEVPQNLSASRPQDRQFILSSKKLLLSDSGFYLCAWSPNRGQLEKLFFGSGTQLSVL.

The chain joins TRBV19 to TRBJ2-5, with 7 bases aligning to TRBD1. From germline, CDR1 is LNHDA and CDR2 SQIVND (reference sequence). V shed 3 bases and J 2 bases; nucleotides not matched to a gene: 6. This CDR3 has 15 residues. In DNA form, the CDR3 reads TGTGCCAGTAGTATTGGGGCCAGGGGGCAAGAGACCCAGTACTTC. Translated, it gives CASSIGARGQETQYF.

V gene TRBV19 combines with J gene TRBJ2-5; tentatively, D is TRBD1 or TRBD2 (5 bases each). The germline V gene encodes CDR1 LNHDA and CDR2 SQIVND (reference sequence). This CDR3 is built from 13 residues. The V end lost 4 bases, the J end lost 8 bases, and 14 bases lay between the germline ends. The CDR3 DNA reads as TGTGCCAGTAGTACACGTTGGGACGATACCCAGTACTTC. It encodes CASSTRWDDTQYF.

V gene TRBV7-2 combines with J gene TRBJ2-7; a possible D gene is TRBD1 (6 bases). CDR1 is SGHTA and CDR2 is FQGNSA in the germline V gene. Trimming stripped 5 bases from V and 1 base from J, with 9 bases between. The CDR3 contains 13 residues. DNA for the CDR3: TGTGCCAGCAGCAGAACAGGGTCCTACGAGCAGTACTTC. It encodes CASSRTGSYEQYF. The full variable domain, rest sourced from reference TRBV7-2 and TRBJ2-7, is GAGVSQSPSNKVTEKGKDVELRCDPISGHTALYWYRQSLGQGLEFLIYFQGNSAPDKSGLPSDRFSAERTGGSVSTLTIQRTQQEDSAVYLCASSRTGSYEQYFGPGTRLTVT.

This clone was observed a handful of times. V and J are TRBV19 and TRBJ1-5, with D perhaps TRBD1 (5 bases). The CDR3 sequence is 15 residues long. V was shortened by 6 bases and J by 0 bases, with 12 bases between the two germline ends. CDR1 and CDR2 from the germline V gene are LNHDA and SQIVND (reference sequence). The DNA for the CDR3 is TGTGCCAGTAGGCCACAGGAAAATAGCAATCAGCCCCAGCATTTT. It yields the protein CASRPQENSNQPQHF.

V is TRBV6-2 or TRBV6-3 and J is TRBJ2-5; 11 nucleotides match TRBD2. Germline values: CDR1 MNHEY, CDR2 SVGEGT. The CDR3 is made up of 13 amino acids. Trimming cost V 6 bases and J 6 bases; bases outside gene matches: 3. CDR3 sequence: CASSLAGGKTQYF. The CDR3 DNA is TGTGCCAGCAGCCTAGCGGGGGGTAAGACCCAGTACTTC.

The rearrangement links TRBV18 to TRBJ2-7, with D perhaps TRBD1 (6 bases). The CDR3 has 14 residues. From germline, CDR1 is KGHSH and CDR2 LQKENI. Trimming removed 6 bases at V and 4 bases at J, with 16 bases between. The CDR3 reads CASSLGQRGYEQYF. CDR3 bases: TGTGCCAGCTCCCTTGGACAGAGAGGGTACGAGCAGTACTTC.

This rearrangement joins TRBV6-1 to TRBJ1-3; D ambiguous. V lost 4 bases and J lost 4, with 5 bases in between. The CDR3 totals 12 residues. Per the germline V gene, CDR1 is MNHNS and CDR2 is SASEGT. The CDR3 loop reads CASSASGNTIYF. The CDR3 bases are TGTGCCAGCAGTGCTTCGGGAAACACCATATATTTT.

The chain carries TRBV28 and TRBJ1-2; 7 bases align to TRBD1. Germline loops: CDR1 MDHEN, CDR2 SYDVKM. V shed 3 bases and J 7 bases; nucleotides not matched to a gene: 8. This CDR3 comprises 14 residues. CDR3 region: CASSFVTGDGGYTF. As DNA, the CDR3 is TGTGCCAGCAGTTTTGTCACAGGGGACGGTGGCTACACCTTC.

The chain uses TRBV9 and TRBJ1-2; 10 bases agree with TRBD1. The J segment lost 5 bases and the V segment lost 0 bases, leaving 4 bases of the junction unmatched. The germline gives CDR1 SGDLS, CDR2 YYNGEE. The CDR3 sequence is 15 residues long. Here the CDR3 DNA reads TGTGCCAGCAGCGTAGCTGGGACAGGGGATTATGGCTACACCTTC. Its protein product is CASSVAGTGDYGYTF.

This chain links TRBV24-1 with TRBJ1-1; TRBD1 aligns across 7 bases. CDR3 length: 13 residues. Germline V lookup: CDR1 KGHDR, CDR2 SFDVKD. Trimming took 1 base from V and 8 from J; bases not matched to a gene: 3. This CDR3 is CATSDFRGAEAFF. CDR3 nucleotides: TGTGCCACCAGTGATTTCAGGGGGGCGGAAGCTTTCTTT.

As to this clone: Other nucleotide sequences from this sample produce the same CDR3. J is TRBJ1-1 and V is TRBV18, with D tentatively TRBD1 (5 bases). Germline lookup yields CDR1 KGHSH and CDR2 LQKENI. Trimming took 2 bases from V and 1 from J, leaving 5 bases between them. The CDR3 totals 13 residues. CDR3 DNA: TGTGCCAGCTCACCAACAGGGAACACTGAAGCTTTCTTT. It codes for CASSPTGNTEAFF.

This clone occurred once. V and J are TRBV7-9 and TRBJ2-7; D may be TRBD2 (5 bases). Trimming left V 1 base short and J 0 bases short, with 13 bases between. The CDR3 is made up of 16 amino acids. Germline-derived CDR1 and CDR2 are SEHNR and FQNEAQ (reference sequence). CDR3 bases: TGTGCCAGCAGCTTAGGGAGATCGGGAAGCTCCTACGAGCAGTACTTC. Translating gives CASSLGRSGSSYEQYF.

The chain recombines TRBV19 with TRBJ2-7; D may be TRBD2 (6 bases). The CDR3 extends over 15 amino acids. Germline values: CDR1 LNHDA, CDR2 SQIVND (reference sequence). V lost 2 bases and J lost 5, with 16 bases in between. CDR3 protein: CASSIQVGGLHEQYF. The CDR3 coding sequence is TGTGCCAGTAGTATACAGGTGGGGGGTCTGCACGAGCAGTACTTC.

V usage is TRBV12-3 or TRBV12-4 and J usage is TRBJ1-4; no reliable D call. The CDR3 contains 11 residues. V was shortened by 2 bases and J by 7 bases, with 2 bases between the two germline ends. CDR3 sequence reads: CASSLSEKLFF. As DNA, the CDR3 is TGTGCCAGCAGTTTATCTGAAAAACTGTTTTTT.

The CDR3 sequence is CASSFDRGNTEAFF. The CDR3 nucleotides read TGTGCCAGCAGTTTTGACAGGGGTAACACTGAAGCTTTCTTT. The V call is TRBV6-5, the J call TRBJ1-1, with 8 bases that match TRBD1. The CDR3 is 14 amino acids. The trim removed 4 bases at V and 2 bases at J, leaving 3 bases unmatched. CDR1 and CDR2 from the germline V gene are MNHEY and SVGAGI.

This sequence joins TRBV5-1 and TRBJ2-2; TRBD1 aligns across 9 bases. Unmatched junction bases numbered 9, after V lost 4 bases and J lost 2 bases. Germline lookup yields CDR1 SGHRS and CDR2 YFSETQ. This CDR3 comprises 17 residues. DNA of the CDR3: TGCGCCAGCAGCCCCCCGAACAGGGGGCATAACACCGGGGAGCTGTTTTTT. This translates into CASSPPNRGHNTGELFF.

The J gene is TRBJ2-7, the V gene TRBV7-6; D perhaps matches TRBD1 (5 bases). This CDR3 is 15 amino acids long. Trimming shortened V by 2 bases and J by 4 bases, and 15 bases separated the two germline ends. CDR1 and CDR2 from the germline V gene are SGHVS and FNYEAQ. The CDR3 DNA reads as TGTGCCAGCAGCTTACAGGGAAGCATTAGTTACGAGCAGTACTTC. Residues: CASSLQGSISYEQYF.

The V and J genes are TRBV19 and TRBJ1-5; 8 bases match TRBD1. The CDR3 extends over 14 amino acids. CDR1 and CDR2 (germline): LNHDA, SQIVND (reference sequence). V was clipped by 7 bases and J by 3 bases; unmatched bases: 5. The CDR3 bases are TGTGCCAGTACGACAGGGGCTATCAATCAGCCCCAGCATTTT. This encodes CASTTGAINQPQHF.

This chain uses TRBV6-1 with TRBJ2-7; D perhaps matches TRBD1 (5 bases). The CDR3 has 12 residues. Germline-derived CDR1 and CDR2 are MNHNS and SASEGT. V lost 3 bases to trimming and J lost 5 bases, with 8 bases between them. CDR3 nucleotides: TGTGCCAGCAGTGACAGGGCCCACGAGCAGTACTTC. Amino acids: CASSDRAHEQYF.

This chain connects TRBV19 to TRBJ2-2; 9 nucleotides line up with TRBD1. The junction had 13 bases not matched to a gene; V was cut back by 4 bases and J by 1 base. The V gene's germline CDR1 is LNHDA and CDR2 SQIVND (reference sequence). The CDR3 is 19 residues long. The CDR3 DNA sequence: TGTGCCAGTAGTACCTACCTTACCGGGACAGGGAAGAACACCGGGGAGCTGTTTTTT. It yields the protein CASSTYLTGTGKNTGELFF.

The chain couples TRBV2 to TRBJ2-3; D possibly corresponds to TRBD2 (5 bases). Looked up from germline, CDR1 is SNHLY and CDR2 is FYNNEI. The ends were cut back, 5 bases at V and 5 bases at J, with 11 bases in the middle. The CDR3 contains 13 residues. The CDR3 DNA reads as TGTGCCAGCAGTTATCTAGCAAAAGATACGCAGTATTTT. This translates into CASSYLAKDTQYF.

A single count supports this clone. This chain links TRBV7-9 with TRBJ1-2; D is unclear. Looked up from germline, CDR1 is SEHNR and CDR2 is FQNEAQ (reference sequence). The CDR3 runs to 13 residues. Trimming removed 5 bases from V and 4 bases from J, with 11 bases in between. CDR3 sequence reads: CASSMDVVYGYTF. CDR3 DNA sequence: TGTGCCAGCAGCATGGACGTAGTCTATGGCTACACCTTC.

This clone has just one count. The rearrangement uses TRBV24-1 and TRBJ2-7, with 7 nucleotides matching TRBD1. V shed 12 bases, J shed 3 bases, and the junction held 7 bases outside the gene matches. The CDR3 consists of 12 residues. Germline CDR1 is KGHDR and CDR2 is SFDVKD. As DNA, the CDR3 is TGTGCCGCCGGAGACAGGGACTACGAGCAGTACTTC. Translation gives CAAGDRDYEQYF.

V usage is TRBV19 and J usage is TRBJ1-3, with D hard to call. V was cut by 1 base and J by 3 bases, with 10 bases left in between. This CDR3 contains 15 residues. The germline V gene encodes CDR1 LNHDA and CDR2 SQIVND (reference sequence). The CDR3 region has the DNA TGTGCCAGTAGTATAGGCGACGTTAATGGAAACACCATATATTTT. Protein: CASSIGDVNGNTIYF.

The genes are TRBV5-1 and TRBJ2-2, with D possibly matching TRBD1 (6 bases). Trimming stripped 4 bases from V and 5 bases from J, with 15 bases between. The CDR3 consists of 15 residues. Germline V gene data show CDR1 as SGHRS and CDR2 as YFSETQ. For the CDR3, the DNA is TGCGCCAGCAGCCCAGAACAGGGTATGACCGGGGAGCTGTTTTTT. Protein sequence: CASSPEQGMTGELFF.

This sequence joins TRBV3-1 (or the pseudogene TRBV3-2) and TRBJ2-7; the D is unclear. Trimming removed 1 base from V and 5 bases from J, with 6 bases in between. The CDR3 is 12 amino acids. Germline loops: CDR1 LGHDT, CDR2 YNNKEL (reference sequence). CDR3 in DNA: TGTGCCAGCAGCCAAGTGGGCAACGAGCAGTACTTC. Translating gives CASSQVGNEQYF.

The rearrangement uses TRBV4-3 and TRBJ1-2; D gene ambiguous. This CDR3 comprises 15 residues. CDR1 is LGHNA and CDR2 is YSLEER in the germline V gene. V lost 1 base and J 1 base, leaving 10 bases between the germline ends. CDR3 DNA: TGCGCCAGCAGCCAAGGTTCAGGTAGTAACTATGGCTACACCTTC. Encoded protein: CASSQGSGSNYGYTF.

V gene TRBV15 combines with J gene TRBJ2-3, with D perhaps assigned TRBD1 or TRBD2 (6 bases each). Germline CDR1 reads LNHNV; CDR2 reads YYDKDF (reference sequence). The V and J ends lost 4 bases and 5 bases respectively, with 10 bases between them. The CDR3 covers 13 residues. In DNA form, the CDR3 reads TGTGCCACCAGCAAGGGGGGCAGAGATACGCAGTATTTT. Residues: CATSKGGRDTQYF.